A selection of T cell receptor beta chains follows, all from one sample in a study of cytomegalovirus exposure and HLA in healthy donors. Sequencing used immunoSEQ multiplex PCR; TCRdb keeps in-frame clones, though not all of them. Among over 200,000 clones listed, about four fifths were seen once. Material for sequencing was PBMCs. The receptor set was obtained from a man aged 35 to 55 in good health and CMV-seropositive. CDR3s include the opening cysteine and the closing phenylalanine or tryptophan.

v_call	j_call	cdr3_aa
TRBV6-1	TRBJ2-7	CASSLGTPYEQYF
TRBV27	TRBJ2-2	CASSSGLAGGPRGELFF
TRBV5-1	TRBJ2-1	CASSLNGGGYNEQFF
TRBV4-1	TRBJ1-3	CASSQRGTADLTGNTIYF
TRBV2	TRBJ1-3	CASSLQGVGGNTIYF
TRBV27	TRBJ2-2	CASSFGRGDTGELFF
TRBV10-1	TRBJ2-1	CASSELARSSYNEQFF
TRBV28	TRBJ2-7	CASTLQGTAYEQYF
TRBV5-5	TRBJ1-5	CASSLAIGQGRNQPQHF
TRBV6-1	TRBJ1-1	CASRDRQVTNTEAFF
TRBV5-4	TRBJ1-4	CASRMTGTATNEKLFF
TRBV19	TRBJ1-5	CASSTTGMNQPQHF
TRBV7-6	TRBJ1-3	CASSRNRGGNTIYF
TRBV7-6	TRBJ2-1	CASSLVGAGSYNEQFF
TRBV13	TRBJ2-5	CASSPDSQETQYF
TRBV19	TRBJ2-3	CASSLRDRGTDTQYF
TRBV6-5	TRBJ1-1	CASSYRQGDTEAFF
TRBV4-1	TRBJ2-7	CASSQPTSGMGSEQYF
TRBV15	TRBJ1-1	CATSSDRLNTEAFF
TRBV2	TRBJ2-1	CASSEPGLSNNEQFF
TRBV5-4	TRBJ2-4	CASSLDTGQNIQYF
TRBV7-8	TRBJ1-1	CASSLLGQGATEAFF
TRBV29-1	TRBJ1-1	CSVHGQGEAFF
TRBV7-9	TRBJ2-1	CASSLAQSSYNEQFF